The 4 T cell receptor beta chains reported below all come from one sample, sequenced in a study of cytomegalovirus exposure and HLA in healthy donors. The PCR made use of 60 Vbeta and 13 Jbeta primers. The data were produced by immunoSEQ multiplex PCR, yet TCRdb's version contains in-frame clones alone and is incomplete. The sample consists of roughly 180,000 clones, 75% to 90% of them appearing once. The source material was PBMCs. The receptors here all came from a girl aged 5 to 17 in good health and CMV-seropositive.

The chain is built from TRBV6-5 and TRBJ2-7; 8 nucleotides match TRBD1. Germline V gives CDR1 MNHEY, CDR2 SVGAGI. This CDR3 has 13 amino acids. V shed 6 bases, J shed 3 bases, and the junction held 4 bases outside the gene matches. As DNA, the CDR3 is TGTGCCAGCAGGTGGACAGGGAACTACGAGCAGTACTTC. Its translation: CASRWTGNYEQYF.

The chain is built from TRBV4-3 and TRBJ1-1; the D is unclear. The germline V and J ends were trimmed by 1 base and 1 base, with 10 bases remaining between them. The CDR3 length is 15 residues. Germline CDR1 reads LGHNA; CDR2 reads YSLEER. The CDR3 protein is CASSQGDRANTEAFF. Written as DNA, the CDR3 is TGCGCCAGCAGCCAAGGAGATCGAGCGAACACTGAAGCTTTCTTT.

The chain has TRBV10-3 and TRBJ2-7; 8 bases are a match to TRBD2. V lost 7 bases to trimming and J lost 1 base; unmatched junction nucleotides: 6. Germline values: CDR1 ENHRY, CDR2 SYGVKD. This CDR3 contains 14 residues. CDR3 residues: CAIKRASGSYEQYF. CDR3 in DNA: TGTGCCATCAAAAGGGCTAGCGGGTCCTACGAGCAGTACTTC.

This clone came up a few times. The rearrangement joins TRBV2 to TRBJ2-5; TRBD2 matches 8 bases. Germline V gives CDR1 SNHLY, CDR2 FYNNEI. The CDR3 covers 17 residues. Trimming took 0 bases from V and 4 from J; bases not matched to a gene: 10. CDR3 loop: CASSEALQREWGETQYF. The CDR3 DNA reads TGTGCCAGCAGTGAAGCGCTTCAGCGGGAGTGGGGAGAGACCCAGTACTTC.